This T cell receptor beta chain came from a study of human T cells and chemical hapten exposure. The wider study: There were weekly diphenylcyclopropenone doses to the scalp for patients throughout the roughly 24-week study.

Original processing notes: From about 20,000 to 690,000 TCRs were found per sample, with a median of about 96,000. TCRdb analysed the RACE reads with MiXCR anew, one entry per CDR3 protein. TCRdb, rather than the study authors, made the V and J calls. The repertoire holds around 80,000 distinct CDR3 sequences, with 6.6% as singletons. Time point described: patch test 2, 6 weeks after DPC sensitization. Treatment reported: therapeutic diphenylcyclopropenone sensitization with weekly scalp DPC. In its sample, this clonotype was seen many times. The germline V and J ends were trimmed by 3 bases and 5 bases, with 12 bases remaining between them. Germline V gene sequence: CDR1 MRHNA, CDR2 SNTAGT. The CDR3 length is 14 residues.

This sequence joins TRBV6-4 and TRBJ2-3; TRBD1 is a possible D gene (7 bases). The sequence derives from a woman aged 25 to 45 with alopecia areata. Some clones in this sample may be carry-over from other donors' samples. Sequences were derived from whole blood, sampled in connection with sensitization to the hapten diphenylcyclopropenone (DPC). CDR3: CASSEGGGRDTQYF. The CDR3 DNA reads as TGTGCCAGCAGTGAAGGAGGGGGCCGAGATACGCAGTATTTT.